Included here is one T cell receptor (beta chain) sequence, with context. The antigen remains unidentified. The naive CD8 subset, CD45RO-negative cells positively selected for CCR7, excluded terminally differentiated effector memory CD45RA+ cells. The sample originates from a study of shared clonotypes between healthy human individuals. Study-level results: What naive subsets generally showed was a larger estimated richness than memory subsets showed. With few donors, the genetic and exposure-history diversity represented was limited. Sampling included only blood; tissue repertoires likely differ.

CDR3 size: 17 residues. The ends were cut back, 6 bases at V and 7 bases at J, with 25 bases in the middle. Germline-derived CDR1 and CDR2 are WNHNN and SYGVQD (reference sequence). The assay was immunoSEQ multiplex PCR, and TCRdb's table has in-frame clones only and misses some. The sample records around 2,100,000 clones, roughly 94% being singletons. Sequencing was carried out using naive CD8+ T cells sorted from blood. V gene TRBV10-1 combines with J gene TRBJ2-1, with D possibly matching TRBD1 (7 bases). The clonotype was recovered from a man between 18 and 29 years old in good health. CDR3 sequence (DNA): TGCGCCAGCAGCGAAAGGACAGCGCATTCAGGGGGGAATGAGCAGTTCTTC. This translates into CASSERTAHSGGNEQFF.